This T cell receptor beta chain originates from a study of T cell repertoires in cytomegalovirus infection. Overall study context: Matching HLA type, along with CMV infection, was indicated by public TCR beta signatures. Study-wide results and limits: In two of eight donors, the top clonotype was HLA-C-restricted CMV-specific. Identification of carriers of CMV plus the relevant HLA was performed using cumulative public TCR beta family frequency.

Germline CDR1 reads KGHSH; CDR2 reads LQKENI. The CDR3 is 16 amino acids. The V end lost 5 bases, the J end lost 1 base, and 17 bases lay between the germline ends. A note on this clonotype: What it binds is not known.

TCRdb redid the calling of the reads with MiXCR, one entry per CDR3 protein. The sample carries a few hundred thousand distinct CDR3 sequences, roughly 15% recorded once. This chain joins TRBV18 and TRBJ1-1; D is unresolved. The clonotype originates from a human donor in good health (CMV status not recorded). Some clones in this sample may be carry-over from other donors' samples. The sequencing sample was made of PBMCs. The CDR3 DNA follows: TGTGCCAGCTCATCCCCAATTCGCTCACGGAACACTGAAGCTTTCTTT. Translation: CASSSPIRSRNTEAFF.